This T cell receptor (beta chain) was sequenced for a study of sequential checkpoint blockade in melanoma. The overall study: Arm A got nivolumab then ipilimumab; arm B the reverse, 1:1. Maintenance nivolumab came after either treatment sequence.

The sample's treatment: randomized to nivolumab then ipilimumab (arm A) or the reverse (arm B). None of the patients previously received DNA-damaging chemotherapy. Sorted cells were live CD3+CD8+, lacking CD19 and CD56, from PBMCs. This CDR3 has 17 amino acids. CDR1 and CDR2 (germline): SGHVS, FQNEAQ. The ends lost 5 bases at V and 6 bases at J; junction bases unmatched: 15. Sequencing was performed with immunoSEQ multiplex PCR; in TCRdb, only in-frame clones are kept and a portion is missing. Here the sample spans under 25,000 clones, about four fifths being singletons. The genes are TRBV7-8 and TRBJ2-1; 8 bases are a match to TRBD2. This TCR was recovered from a human donor with melanoma. The specimen comprised CD8+ T cells sorted from blood (inferred from file names), sampled from a patient given nivolumab and ipilimumab in sequence. This CDR3 is CASSLGRGGRAGNEQFF. CDR3 DNA: TGTGCCAGCAGCCTCGGCCGGGGGGGGAGGGCCGGCAATGAGCAGTTCTTC.